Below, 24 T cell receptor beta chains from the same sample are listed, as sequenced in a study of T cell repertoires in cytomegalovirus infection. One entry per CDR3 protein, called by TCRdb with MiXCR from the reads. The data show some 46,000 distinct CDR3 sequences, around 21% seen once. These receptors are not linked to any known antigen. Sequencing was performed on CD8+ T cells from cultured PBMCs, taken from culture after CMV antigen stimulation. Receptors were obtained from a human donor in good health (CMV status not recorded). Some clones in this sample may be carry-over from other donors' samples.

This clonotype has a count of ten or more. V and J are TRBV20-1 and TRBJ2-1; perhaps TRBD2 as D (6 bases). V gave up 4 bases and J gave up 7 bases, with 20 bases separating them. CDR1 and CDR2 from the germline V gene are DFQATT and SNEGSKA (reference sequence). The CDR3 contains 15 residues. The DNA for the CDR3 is TGCAGTGCTATCTCCGGGACTCCGCGATCAAATGAGCAGTTCTTC. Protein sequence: CSAISGTPRSNEQFF.

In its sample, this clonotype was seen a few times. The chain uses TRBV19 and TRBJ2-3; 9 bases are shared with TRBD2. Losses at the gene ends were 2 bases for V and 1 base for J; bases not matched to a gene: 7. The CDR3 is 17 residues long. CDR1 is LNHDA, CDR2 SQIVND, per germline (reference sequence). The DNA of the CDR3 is TGTGCCAGTAGTATACAGGTTGGCGGGGGGGGCACAGATACGCAGTATTTT. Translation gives CASSIQVGGGGTDTQYF. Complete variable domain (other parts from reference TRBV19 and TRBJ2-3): DGGITQSPKYLFRKEGQNVTLSCEQNLNHDAMYWYRQDPGQGLRLIYYSQIVNDFQKGDIAEGYSVSREKKESFPLTVTSAQKNPTAFYLCASSIQVGGGGTDTQYFGPGTRLTVL.

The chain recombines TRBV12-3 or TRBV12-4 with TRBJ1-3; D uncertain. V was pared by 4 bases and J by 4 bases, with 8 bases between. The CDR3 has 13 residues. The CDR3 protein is CASSWGAGNTIYF. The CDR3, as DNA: TGTGCCAGCAGTTGGGGAGCCGGAAACACCATATATTTT.

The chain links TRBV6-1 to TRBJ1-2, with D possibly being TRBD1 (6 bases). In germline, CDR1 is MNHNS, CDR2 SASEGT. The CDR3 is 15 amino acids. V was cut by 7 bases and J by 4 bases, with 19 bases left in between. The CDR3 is CASKREGGWGYGYTF. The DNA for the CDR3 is TGTGCCAGCAAAAGGGAGGGGGGCTGGGGCTATGGCTACACCTTC.

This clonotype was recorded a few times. The CDR3 loop is CASRTIGTNGNTIYF. CDR3 in DNA: TGTGCCAGCAGGACCATCGGGACTAATGGAAACACCATATATTTT. This chain connects TRBV2 to TRBJ1-3; tentative D call: TRBD1 (5 bases). The CDR3 is made up of 15 amino acids. V was pared by 6 bases and J by 3 bases, with 15 bases between. Germline CDR1 reads SNHLY; CDR2 reads FYNNEI.

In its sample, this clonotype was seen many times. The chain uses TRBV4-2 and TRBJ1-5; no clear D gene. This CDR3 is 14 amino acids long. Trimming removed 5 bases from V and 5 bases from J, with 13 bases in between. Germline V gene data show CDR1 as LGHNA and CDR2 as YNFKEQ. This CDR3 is CASSGNPLDQPQHF. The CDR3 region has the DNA TGTGCCAGCAGCGGGAACCCCTTGGATCAGCCCCAGCATTTT.

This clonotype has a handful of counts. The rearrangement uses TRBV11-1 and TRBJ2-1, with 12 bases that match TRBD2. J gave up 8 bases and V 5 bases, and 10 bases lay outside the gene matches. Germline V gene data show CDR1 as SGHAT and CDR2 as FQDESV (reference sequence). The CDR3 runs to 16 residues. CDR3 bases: TGTGCCAGCAGCCTATTCCTAGCGGGGGGGCCGGATGAGCAGTTCTTC. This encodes CASSLFLAGGPDEQFF.

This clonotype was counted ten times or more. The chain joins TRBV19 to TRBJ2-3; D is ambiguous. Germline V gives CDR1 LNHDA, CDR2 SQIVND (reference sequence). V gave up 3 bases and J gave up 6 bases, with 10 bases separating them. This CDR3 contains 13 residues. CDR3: CASSMRSMDTQYF. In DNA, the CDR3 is TGTGCCAGTAGTATGCGCAGTATGGATACGCAGTATTTT. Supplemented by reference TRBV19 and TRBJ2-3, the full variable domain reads DGGITQSPKYLFRKEGQNVTLSCEQNLNHDAMYWYRQDPGQGLRLIYYSQIVNDFQKGDIAEGYSVSREKKESFPLTVTSAQKNPTAFYLCASSMRSMDTQYFGPGTRLTVL.

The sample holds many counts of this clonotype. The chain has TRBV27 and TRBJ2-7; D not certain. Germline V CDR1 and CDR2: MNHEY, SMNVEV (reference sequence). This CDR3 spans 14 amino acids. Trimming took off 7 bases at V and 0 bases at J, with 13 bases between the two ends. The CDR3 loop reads CASMVAASSYEQYF. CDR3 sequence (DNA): TGTGCCAGCATGGTGGCAGCAAGCTCCTACGAGCAGTACTTC.

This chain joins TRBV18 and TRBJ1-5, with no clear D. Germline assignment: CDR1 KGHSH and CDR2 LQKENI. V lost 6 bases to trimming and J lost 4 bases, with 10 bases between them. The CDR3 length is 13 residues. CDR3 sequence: CASSTTENQPQHF. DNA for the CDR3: TGTGCCAGCTCGACGACTGAGAATCAGCCCCAGCATTTT.

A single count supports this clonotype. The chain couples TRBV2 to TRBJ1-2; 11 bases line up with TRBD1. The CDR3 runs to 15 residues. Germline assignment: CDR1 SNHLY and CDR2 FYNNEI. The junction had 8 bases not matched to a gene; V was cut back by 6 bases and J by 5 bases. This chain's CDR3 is CASRLGQGVQYGYTF. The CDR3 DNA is TGTGCCAGCAGATTGGGACAGGGGGTTCAATATGGCTACACCTTC.

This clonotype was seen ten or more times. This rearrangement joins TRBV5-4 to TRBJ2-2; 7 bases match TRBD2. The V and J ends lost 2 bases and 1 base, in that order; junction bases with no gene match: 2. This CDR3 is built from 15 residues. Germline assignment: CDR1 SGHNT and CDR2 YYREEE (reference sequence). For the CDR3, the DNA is TGTGCCAGCAGCTTAGGCGGGGGGAACACCGGGGAGCTGTTTTTT. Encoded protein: CASSLGGGNTGELFF.

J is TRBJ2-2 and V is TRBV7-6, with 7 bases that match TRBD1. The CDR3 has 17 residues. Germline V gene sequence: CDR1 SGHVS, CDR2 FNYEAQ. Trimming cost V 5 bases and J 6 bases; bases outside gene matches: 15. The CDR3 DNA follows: TGTGCCAGCAGCCCCCATAGACAGGGTATTAGTGCCGGGGAGCTGTTTTTT. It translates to CASSPHRQGISAGELFF.

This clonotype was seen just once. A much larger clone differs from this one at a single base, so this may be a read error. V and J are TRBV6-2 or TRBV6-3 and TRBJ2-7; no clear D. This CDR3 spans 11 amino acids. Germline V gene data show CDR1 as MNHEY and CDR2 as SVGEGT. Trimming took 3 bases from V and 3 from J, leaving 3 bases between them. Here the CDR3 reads CASSYNYEQYF. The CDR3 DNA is TGTGCCAGCAGTTATAACTACGAGCAGTACTTC.

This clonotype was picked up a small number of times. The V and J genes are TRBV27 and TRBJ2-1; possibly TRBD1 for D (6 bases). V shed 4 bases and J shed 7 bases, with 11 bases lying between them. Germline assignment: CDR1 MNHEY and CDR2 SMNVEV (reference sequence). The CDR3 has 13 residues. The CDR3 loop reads CASSWGPLNEQFF. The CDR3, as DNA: TGTGCCAGCAGTTGGGGGCCCCTAAATGAGCAGTTCTTC.

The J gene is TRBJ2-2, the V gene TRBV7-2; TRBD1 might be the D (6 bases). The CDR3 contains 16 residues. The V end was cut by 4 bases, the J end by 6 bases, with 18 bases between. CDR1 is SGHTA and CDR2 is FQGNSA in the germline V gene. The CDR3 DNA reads TGTGCCAGCAGCTCATCATTGACAGGTCTGTCCGGGGAGCTGTTTTTT. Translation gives CASSSSLTGLSGELFF.

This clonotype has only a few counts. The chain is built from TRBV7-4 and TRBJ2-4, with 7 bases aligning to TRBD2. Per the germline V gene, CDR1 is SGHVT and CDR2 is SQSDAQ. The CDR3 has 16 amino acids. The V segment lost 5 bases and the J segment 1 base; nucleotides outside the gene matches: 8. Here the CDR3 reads CASSPGRGLAKNIQYF. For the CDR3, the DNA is TGTGCCAGCAGCCCGGGGAGGGGCCTGGCCAAAAACATTCAGTACTTC.

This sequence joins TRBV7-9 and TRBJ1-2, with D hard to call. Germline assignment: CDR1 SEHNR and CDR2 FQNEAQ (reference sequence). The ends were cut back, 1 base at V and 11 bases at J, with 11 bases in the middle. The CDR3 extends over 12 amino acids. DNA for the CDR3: TGTGCCAGCAGCTTAGTAACGGGTTGGTACACCTTC. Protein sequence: CASSLVTGWYTF.

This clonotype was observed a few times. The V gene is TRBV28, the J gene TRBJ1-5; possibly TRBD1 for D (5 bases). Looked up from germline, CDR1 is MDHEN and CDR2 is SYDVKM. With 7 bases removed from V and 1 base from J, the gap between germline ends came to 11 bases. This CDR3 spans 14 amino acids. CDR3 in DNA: TGTGCCAGCAACGATTCAGGGAGCAATCAGCCCCAGCATTTT. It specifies CASNDSGSNQPQHF.

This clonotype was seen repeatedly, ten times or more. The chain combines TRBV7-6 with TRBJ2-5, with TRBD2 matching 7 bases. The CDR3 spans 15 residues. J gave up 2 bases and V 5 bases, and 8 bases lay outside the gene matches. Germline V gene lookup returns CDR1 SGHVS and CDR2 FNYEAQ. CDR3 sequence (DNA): TGTGCCAGCAGCCGGTTGGGAGGGGAACAAGAGACCCAGTACTTC. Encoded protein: CASSRLGGEQETQYF.

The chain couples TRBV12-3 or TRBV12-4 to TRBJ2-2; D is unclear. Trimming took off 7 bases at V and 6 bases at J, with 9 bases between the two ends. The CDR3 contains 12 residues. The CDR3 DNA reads TGTGCCAGCACCGTTAGCCCCGGGGAGCTGTTTTTT. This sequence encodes CASTVSPGELFF.

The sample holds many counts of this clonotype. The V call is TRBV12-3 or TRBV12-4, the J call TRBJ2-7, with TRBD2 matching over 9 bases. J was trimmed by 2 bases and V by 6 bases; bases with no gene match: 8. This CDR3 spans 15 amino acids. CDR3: CASSPSGGPTYEQYF. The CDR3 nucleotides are TGTGCCAGCAGCCCCAGCGGGGGGCCGACCTACGAGCAGTACTTC.

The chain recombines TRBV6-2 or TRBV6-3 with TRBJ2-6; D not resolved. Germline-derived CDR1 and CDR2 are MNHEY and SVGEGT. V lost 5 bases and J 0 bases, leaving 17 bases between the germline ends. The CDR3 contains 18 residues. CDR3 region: CASSPKGPGSSGANVLTF. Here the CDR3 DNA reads TGTGCCAGCAGTCCGAAGGGCCCAGGCTCCTCTGGGGCCAACGTCCTGACTTTC.

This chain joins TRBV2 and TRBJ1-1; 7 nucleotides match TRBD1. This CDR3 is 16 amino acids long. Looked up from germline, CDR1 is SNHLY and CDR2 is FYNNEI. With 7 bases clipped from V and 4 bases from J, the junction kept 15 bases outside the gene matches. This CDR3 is CASNLRETGVRTEAFF. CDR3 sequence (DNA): TGTGCCAGCAACCTAAGGGAAACAGGGGTACGCACTGAAGCTTTCTTT.